Each of the 23 T cell receptor beta chains below was sequenced from the same sample in a study of immune evolution from preneoplasia to lung adenocarcinoma. Only in-frame clones appear in the TCRdb table, and some are missing; sequencing was by immunoSEQ multiplex PCR. The profile shows 4,000 to 6,000 clones, over 75% of them singletons. The sample taken for sequencing was FFPE normal lung tissue adjacent to the tumor. These receptors came from a person aged 50-70 years with lung adenocarcinoma.

The rearrangement joins TRBV4-1 to TRBJ2-2; possibly TRBD1 for D (5 bases). Trimming pared 4 bases from V and 10 bases from J, leaving 19 bases between. The CDR3 extends over 15 amino acids. The germline V gene encodes CDR1 MGHRA and CDR2 YSYEKL. In DNA, the CDR3 is TGCGCCAGCAGCCCGGACAAGGCAGGGCAGAAGGAGCTGTTTTTT. It is translated as CASSPDKAGQKELFF.

This sequence joins TRBV28 and TRBJ2-3, with D unclear. The ends were cut back, 3 bases at V and 2 bases at J, with 12 bases in the middle. CDR1 is MDHEN, CDR2 SYDVKM, per germline. CDR3 length equals 15 residues. The CDR3 DNA reads TGTGCCAGCAGTTTGCCGTCGGCCCTCACAGATACGCAGTATTTT. Translated, it gives CASSLPSALTDTQYF.

V is TRBV11-2 and J is TRBJ1-1; D ambiguous. V was clipped by 2 bases and J by 1 base, with 8 bases between them. The CDR3 runs 14 residues. Germline lookup yields CDR1 SGHAT and CDR2 FQNNGV. This chain's CDR3 is CASSLNLRNTEAFF. The CDR3 DNA follows: TGTGCCAGCAGCTTAAATTTGCGGAACACTGAAGCTTTCTTT.

This clone has a single count. The chain combines TRBV18 with TRBJ2-5; tentative D call: TRBD1 (6 bases). The V gene's germline CDR1 is KGHSH and CDR2 LQKENI. This CDR3 spans 13 amino acids. Trimming took off 4 bases at V and 4 bases at J, with 10 bases between the two ends. For the CDR3, the DNA is TGTGCCAGCTCACTACAGGGTGGAGAGACCCAGTACTTC. Amino acid sequence: CASSLQGGETQYF.

The gene calls are TRBV7-8 and TRBJ2-1; TRBD1 might be the D (7 bases). This CDR3 comprises 16 residues. V lost 5 bases to trimming and J lost 1 base, with 15 bases between them. Germline loops: CDR1 SGHVS, CDR2 FQNEAQ. CDR3 DNA sequence: TGTGCCAGCAGCCCGGAGACAGGGAGGTCCTACAATGAGCAGTTCTTC. Its translation: CASSPETGRSYNEQFF.

This chain's CDR3 is CAWSFTAGDQPQHF. For the CDR3, the DNA is TGTGCCTGGAGTTTCACTGCTGGGGATCAGCCCCAGCATTTT. The rearrangement uses TRBV30 and TRBJ1-5; no definite D call. V lost 2 bases and J 5 bases, leaving 13 bases between the germline ends. Looked up from germline, CDR1 is GTSNPN and CDR2 is SVGIG (reference sequence). The CDR3 is 14 amino acids. Full variable domain (outside the CDR3, taken from reference TRBV30 and TRBJ1-5): SQTIHQWPATLVQPVGSPLSLECTVEGTSNPNLYWYRQAAGRGLQLLFYSVGIGQISSEVPQNLSASRPQDRQFILSSKKLLLSDSGFYLCAWSFTAGDQPQHFGDGTRLSIL.

The chain joins TRBV28 to TRBJ2-7; 10 bases map to TRBD2. This CDR3 spans 16 amino acids. The germline CDR1 and CDR2 sequences are MDHEN and SYDVKM. The junction had 11 bases not matched to a gene; V was cut back by 6 bases and J by 3 bases. CDR3 loop: CASSPPGLAGVYEQYF. The CDR3 region has the DNA TGTGCCAGCAGCCCCCCCGGGCTAGCGGGAGTCTACGAGCAGTACTTC.

The sample holds a few counts of this clone. The chain is built from TRBV6-5 and TRBJ2-7; D is unresolved. Trimming stripped 6 bases from V and 4 bases from J, with 16 bases between. CDR1 is MNHEY, CDR2 SVGAGI, per germline. There are 14 residues in the CDR3. For the CDR3, the DNA is TGTGCCAGCAGATCCACCCGGATACCATACGAGCAGTACTTC. Protein product: CASRSTRIPYEQYF.

The genes are TRBV5-5 and TRBJ1-1; 9 nucleotides agree with TRBD1. The CDR3 spans 14 residues. Unmatched junction bases numbered 5, after V lost 4 bases and J lost 4 bases. Looked up from germline, CDR1 is SGHKS and CDR2 is YYEKEE (reference sequence). The CDR3 loop reads CASSGDRAGTEAFF. In nucleotides, the CDR3 is TGTGCCAGCAGCGGGGACAGGGCTGGCACTGAAGCTTTCTTT. The full variable domain, its missing parts supplied by reference TRBV5-5 and TRBJ1-1, is DAGVTQSPTHLIKTRGQQVTLRCSPISGHKSVSWYQQVLGQGPQFIFQYYEKEERGRGNFPDRFSARQFPNYSSELNVNALLLGDSALYLCASSGDRAGTEAFFGQGTRLTVV.

The chain is built from TRBV7-3 and TRBJ2-3; 8 bases map to TRBD2. Germline lookup yields CDR1 SGHTA and CDR2 FQGTGA. The CDR3 contains 18 residues. Trimming cost V 1 base and J 2 bases; bases outside gene matches: 11. DNA for the CDR3: TGTGCCAGCAGCTTAAACGCCGCGCCGGGAGGGTACACAGATACGCAGTATTTT. Its protein is CASSLNAAPGGYTDTQYF.

There are a few counts of this clone. The chain links TRBV5-6 to TRBJ2-2; D is tentatively TRBD1 or TRBD2 (5 bases each). The V gene's germline CDR1 is SGHDT and CDR2 YYEEEE. The CDR3 sequence is 17 residues long. V was trimmed by 4 bases and J by 1 base, leaving 17 bases between them. The CDR3 nucleotides are TGTGCCAGCAGCCTAGCAGGGTGGGGAGAGAACACCGGGGAGCTGTTTTTT. This gives the protein CASSLAGWGENTGELFF.

This chain joins TRBV5-1 and TRBJ1-5; 9 nucleotides match TRBD1. The CDR3 sequence is 15 residues long. With 2 bases clipped from V and 6 bases from J, the junction kept 6 bases outside the gene matches. Germline V gene data show CDR1 as SGHRS and CDR2 as YFSETQ. The CDR3 DNA follows: TGCGCCAGCAGCTTCACAGGGGGCGATAGTCAGCCCCAGCATTTT. This translates into CASSFTGGDSQPQHF. The full variable domain, rest sourced from reference TRBV5-1 and TRBJ1-5, is KAGVTQTPRYLIKTRGQQVTLSCSPISGHRSVSWYQQTPGQGLQFLFEYFSETQRNKGNFPGRFSGRQFSNSRSEMNVSTLELGDSALYLCASSFTGGDSQPQHFGDGTRLSIL.

The rearrangement joins TRBV2 to TRBJ2-5; tentative D call: TRBD2 (6 bases). CDR1 is SNHLY and CDR2 is FYNNEI in the germline V gene. V lost 7 bases, J lost 4 bases, and 10 bases lay in between. This CDR3 region has 12 residues. The chain's CDR3 is CASKSGGETQYF. The CDR3 nucleotides are TGTGCCAGCAAGTCCGGGGGAGAGACCCAGTACTTC.

Notes on this clone: Sequence at one end of the junction differs from germline and may be a read error. The J gene is TRBJ2-7, the V gene TRBV11-2, with D perhaps matching TRBD2 (6 bases). Germline values: CDR1 SGHAT, CDR2 FQNNGV. CDR3 length equals 14 residues. CDR3 sequence reads: CASSPTRGSLEADF. In DNA form, the CDR3 reads TGTGCCAGCAGCCCGACGCGGGGAAGTTTGGAGGCCGACTTC.

J is TRBJ2-7 and V is TRBV19; 7 nucleotides align to TRBD1. V gave up 5 bases and J gave up 3 bases; unmatched junction bases: 4. CDR1 is LNHDA and CDR2 is SQIVND in the germline V gene (reference sequence). This CDR3 spans 13 amino acids. Written as DNA, the CDR3 is TGTGCCAGTAGTCCGGGACAGAGCTACGAGCAGTACTTC. As protein: CASSPGQSYEQYF. The variable domain in full, with the rest retrieved from reference TRBV19 and TRBJ2-7, is DGGITQSPKYLFRKEGQNVTLSCEQNLNHDAMYWYRQDPGQGLRLIYYSQIVNDFQKGDIAEGYSVSREKKESFPLTVTSAQKNPTAFYLCASSPGQSYEQYFGPGTRLTVT.

This chain links TRBV2 with TRBJ2-5; D may be TRBD1 (7 bases). Trimming stripped 4 bases from V and 4 bases from J, with 16 bases between. This CDR3 is built from 15 residues. CDR1 and CDR2 from the germline V gene are SNHLY and FYNNEI. This CDR3 reads CASSGGQQGGETQYF. For the CDR3, the DNA is TGTGCCAGCAGTGGTGGACAGCAGGGGGGAGAGACCCAGTACTTC.

This chain connects TRBV7-8 to TRBJ2-2; the match to TRBD2 covers 8 bases. After removal of 1 base from V and 3 bases from J, the junction contained 10 bases not matched to a gene. The CDR3 is 18 residues long. Germline lookup yields CDR1 SGHVS and CDR2 FQNEAQ. The CDR3 here is CASSLVGPAGVDTGELFF. In nucleotides, the CDR3 is TGTGCCAGCAGCTTAGTGGGCCCAGCGGGAGTCGACACCGGGGAGCTGTTTTTT.

The chain carries TRBV11-1 and TRBJ2-5; D tentatively fits TRBD1 or TRBD2 (5 bases each). V lost 5 bases to trimming and J lost 0 bases, with 16 bases between them. In germline, CDR1 is SGHAT, CDR2 FQDESV (reference sequence). This CDR3 region has 16 residues. As DNA, the CDR3 is TGTGCCAGCAGCCTGAAGGGGACGGCGTACCAAGAGACCCAGTACTTC. Translation: CASSLKGTAYQETQYF.

The chain links TRBV29-1 to TRBJ2-5; the D call may be TRBD1 or TRBD2 (6 bases each). The CDR3 extends over 14 amino acids. Germline loops: CDR1 SQVTM, CDR2 ANQGSEA. V gave up 5 bases and J gave up 4 bases, with 17 bases separating them. Here the CDR3 reads CSVTLMEGGETQYF. DNA for the CDR3: TGCAGCGTTACCCTAATGGAGGGGGGAGAGACCCAGTACTTC.

Turning to this clone: The sample holds other DNA sequences that translate to the same CDR3. This chain connects TRBV28 to TRBJ1-3; maybe TRBD1 (5 bases). Trimming pared 6 bases from V and 2 bases from J, leaving 11 bases between. Per germline, CDR1 MDHEN and CDR2 SYDVKM. This CDR3 comprises 14 residues. The CDR3 DNA is TGTGCCAGCAGGCTCGGGGGGGCTGGAAACACCATATATTTT. This codes for CASRLGGAGNTIYF.

The V and J genes are TRBV28 and TRBJ2-1; 9 positions match TRBD2. The V and J ends lost 3 bases and 0 bases, in that order; junction bases with no gene match: 0. CDR3 length: 15 amino acids. Germline CDR1 MDHEN, CDR2 SYDVKM. Written as DNA, the CDR3 is TGTGCCAGCAGTTTTAGCGGGAGCTCCTACAATGAGCAGTTCTTC. Residues: CASSFSGSSYNEQFF.

The chain combines TRBV6-1 with TRBJ2-7; possible D gene TRBD1, 6 bases. This CDR3 has 12 residues. Germline V gives CDR1 MNHNS, CDR2 SASEGT. Deletions cut 2 bases from V and 6 bases from J, with 8 bases between. The CDR3 spells CASSEWGPEQYF. In nucleotides, the CDR3 is TGTGCCAGCAGTGAATGGGGGCCCGAGCAGTACTTC.

This clone has just one count. This chain joins TRBV6-4 and TRBJ2-2, with D unresolved. The ends were cut back, 7 bases at V and 4 bases at J, with 13 bases in the middle. The germline CDR1 and CDR2 sequences are MRHNA and SNTAGT. This CDR3 has 14 residues. The CDR3 here is CASNVDGSTGELFF. The CDR3 nucleotides are TGTGCCAGCAACGTGGACGGGTCCACCGGGGAGCTGTTTTTT.